Shown below are 21 T cell receptor beta chains from a single sample sequenced in a study of spatial heterogeneity in lung cancer. A single record per CDR3 protein comes from TCRdb applying MiXCR to the 5' RACE reads. The repertoire holds about 110,000 distinct CDR3 sequences, with 10% to 12% as singletons. Time point in this sample: blood at routine non-recurrence follow-up after resection. This sample comprised PBMCs, obtained at follow-up. Every receptor here comes from a female donor with early-stage non-small cell lung cancer.

This clonotype was counted a few times. The J gene is TRBJ2-2, the V gene TRBV7-8; no clear D gene. CDR1 and CDR2 from the germline V gene are SGHVS and FQNEAQ. This CDR3 contains 16 residues. The V gene lost 1 base and the J gene lost 2 bases, with 11 bases spanning the gap. The CDR3 protein is CASSLGATANTGELFF. The CDR3 nucleotides read TGTGCCAGCAGCTTAGGGGCCACGGCAAACACCGGGGAGCTGTTTTTT.

The rearrangement joins TRBV18 to TRBJ2-5; D not resolved. The CDR3 length is 14 residues. V was cut by 0 bases and J by 2 bases, with 7 bases left in between. CDR1 is KGHSH and CDR2 is LQKENI in the germline V gene. CDR3 DNA: TGTGCCAGCTCACCACCGTCACAGCAAGAGACCCAGTACTTC. Translated, it gives CASSPPSQQETQYF.

V and J are TRBV11-2 and TRBJ2-3, with 14 bases aligning to TRBD2. Germline CDR1 SGHAT, CDR2 FQNNGV. The CDR3 has 16 amino acids. The V gene end was trimmed by 5 bases and the J gene end by 1 base; junction bases not matched to a gene: 2. The CDR3 coding sequence is TGTGCCAGCAGCCGGGGACTAGCGGGAGGCACAGATACGCAGTATTTT. Amino acid sequence: CASSRGLAGGTDTQYF.

This clonotype was counted only a few times. This chain connects TRBV27 to TRBJ1-5, with 8 bases matching TRBD1. Germline CDR1 is MNHEY and CDR2 is SMNVEV (reference sequence). Losses at the gene ends were 0 bases for V and 4 bases for J; bases not matched to a gene: 2. The CDR3 length is 15 residues. For the CDR3, the DNA is TGTGCCAGCAGTTTATCCAGGGGGCAAAATCAGCCCCAGCATTTT. It yields the protein CASSLSRGQNQPQHF.

The chain recombines TRBV6-4 with TRBJ1-3; no definite D call. Germline values: CDR1 MRHNA, CDR2 SNTAGT. This CDR3 comprises 13 residues. V lost 3 bases, J lost 2 bases, and 5 bases lay in between. CDR3 residues: CASSDHPGNTIYF. The CDR3 DNA follows: TGTGCCAGCAGTGATCACCCTGGAAACACCATATATTTT.

This clonotype has a handful of counts. This rearrangement joins TRBV19 to TRBJ1-1, with D uncertain. V lost 5 bases and J 1 base, leaving 11 bases between the germline ends. Germline CDR1 and CDR2: LNHDA and SQIVND (reference sequence). The CDR3 length is 14 residues. The DNA of the CDR3 is TGTGCCAGTAGTGCTGCAGGAGGGAACACTGAAGCTTTCTTT. Protein: CASSAAGGNTEAFF.

This clonotype was observed a few times. The V call is TRBV11-2, the J call TRBJ1-1; no reliable D call. This CDR3 spans 16 amino acids. CDR1 is SGHAT, CDR2 FQNNGV, per germline. The V gene lost 4 bases and the J gene lost 2 bases, with 17 bases spanning the gap. The CDR3 DNA follows: TGTGCCAGCAGCTCCTCCTCCAGCCTCGCTAACACTGAAGCTTTCTTT. Amino acid sequence: CASSSSSSLANTEAFF.

The chain joins TRBV2 to TRBJ1-5; TRBD1 aligns across 8 bases. Unmatched junction bases numbered 4, after V lost 7 bases and J lost 2 bases. The CDR3 has 14 amino acids. CDR1 and CDR2 (germline): SNHLY, FYNNEI. The CDR3 region is CASNVQGGNQPQHF. In nucleotides, the CDR3 is TGTGCCAGCAACGTACAGGGGGGCAATCAGCCCCAGCATTTT.

V is TRBV27 and J is TRBJ2-5; D possibly corresponds to TRBD2 (6 bases). CDR1 MNHEY and CDR2 SMNVEV come from the germline V gene (reference sequence). This CDR3 region has 16 residues. V lost 1 base and J 5 bases, leaving 17 bases between the germline ends. CDR3 nucleotide sequence: TGTGCCAGCAGTTTATGGGGGACGACGGAGGGGGAGACCCAGTACTTC. This codes for CASSLWGTTEGETQYF.

V usage is TRBV29-1 and J usage is TRBJ2-2; D ambiguous. Trimming took off 3 bases at V and 7 bases at J, with 12 bases between the two ends. The CDR3 covers 13 residues. CDR1 is SQVTM and CDR2 is ANQGSEA in the germline V gene. This chain's CDR3 is CSVETNAGGELFF. CDR3 coding DNA: TGCAGCGTTGAGACAAATGCCGGCGGGGAGCTGTTTTTT.

This clonotype was recorded a few times. V and J are TRBV20-1 and TRBJ2-5; D possibly uses TRBD1 or TRBD2 (6 bases each). The germline gives CDR1 DFQATT, CDR2 SNEGSKA (reference sequence). The V and J ends lost 3 bases and 1 base respectively, with 21 bases between them. There are 17 residues in the CDR3. The CDR3 DNA reads as TGCAGTGCTAGTGACCCAGGGGCAGCGGGTTTCCAAGAGACCCAGTACTTC. This translates into CSASDPGAAGFQETQYF.

J is TRBJ2-3 and V is TRBV2, with D unresolved. The CDR3 extends over 14 amino acids. The germline V gene has CDR1 SNHLY and CDR2 FYNNEI. Deletions cut 6 bases from V and 0 bases from J, with 10 bases between. Here the CDR3 DNA reads TGTGCCAGCAGGCCGGGCCGGAGCACAGATACGCAGTATTTT. This codes for CASRPGRSTDTQYF.

The gene calls are TRBV20-1 and TRBJ2-1, with 10 bases identical to TRBD1. This CDR3 is 17 amino acids long. Germline V gives CDR1 DFQATT, CDR2 SNEGSKA (reference sequence). Losses at the gene ends were 6 bases for V and 3 bases for J; bases not matched to a gene: 14. In DNA form, the CDR3 reads TGCAGTGCAAACCCGGGACAGGGGAGGGCCTTCTACAATGAGCAGTTCTTC. Residues: CSANPGQGRAFYNEQFF.

This clonotype was counted only a few times. The chain combines TRBV6-2 or TRBV6-3 with TRBJ2-5; TRBD2 is a possible D gene (6 bases). The V gene's germline CDR1 is MNHEY and CDR2 SVGEGT. The CDR3 is 15 residues long. Trimming removed 6 bases at V and 1 base at J, with 15 bases between. The CDR3: CASSQTGLAQETQYF. In DNA, the CDR3 is TGTGCCAGCAGCCAAACGGGACTCGCCCAAGAGACCCAGTACTTC.

This chain connects TRBV28 to TRBJ2-5; D ambiguous. The length of the CDR3 is 14 residues. V was shortened by 1 base and J by 6 bases, with 12 bases between the two germline ends. The V gene's germline CDR1 is MDHEN and CDR2 SYDVKM. The CDR3 sequence is CASSLYSGVKTQYF. CDR3 bases: TGTGCCAGCAGTTTATATTCTGGGGTAAAGACCCAGTACTTC.

This clonotype has only a few counts. V usage is TRBV9 and J usage is TRBJ2-2, with 11 bases identical to TRBD2. The CDR3 sequence is 16 residues long. J gave up 5 bases and V 3 bases, and 6 bases lay outside the gene matches. CDR1 and CDR2 (germline): SGDLS, YYNGEE. CDR3 protein: CASSARTSGLTGELFF. CDR3 sequence (DNA): TGTGCCAGCAGCGCTAGGACTAGCGGGTTGACCGGGGAGCTGTTTTTT. The entire variable domain, with the rest obtained from reference TRBV9 and TRBJ2-2, is as follows: DSGVTQTPKHLITATGQRVTLRCSPRSGDLSVYWYQQSLDQGLQFLIQYYNGEERAKGNILERFSAQQFPDLHSELNLSSLELGDSALYFCASSARTSGLTGELFFGEGSRLTVL.

The chain links TRBV6-2 or TRBV6-3 to TRBJ1-5, with D uncertain. The ends were cut back, 8 bases at V and 2 bases at J, with 16 bases in the middle. This CDR3 has 15 residues. CDR1 and CDR2 (germline): MNHEY, SVGEGT. As DNA, the CDR3 is TGTGCCAGCGAAGAAAGGGCGCCAGGCAATCAGCCCCAGCATTTT. This codes for CASEERAPGNQPQHF.

The J gene is TRBJ2-2, the V gene TRBV6-5, with 9 bases that match TRBD2. Trimming removed 6 bases from V and 6 bases from J; junction bases left unmatched: 5. CDR3 length: 14 amino acids. CDR1 and CDR2 from the germline V gene are MNHEY and SVGAGI. CDR3 amino acids: CASRNSGRAGELFF. CDR3 sequence (DNA): TGTGCCAGCAGAAATAGCGGGAGAGCCGGGGAGCTGTTTTTT.

This clonotype occurred a few times. The CDR3, as DNA: TGTGCCAGCAGCGTAGGTTCTGGGTCCTACGAGCAGTACTTC. It translates to CASSVGSGSYEQYF. The chain links TRBV9 to TRBJ2-7; no definite D call. CDR3 length: 14 amino acids. Deletions cut 0 bases from V and 1 base from J, with 8 bases between. Germline values: CDR1 SGDLS, CDR2 YYNGEE.

The CDR3 reads CASSDRFQPQHF. CDR3 DNA: TGTGCCAGCAGTGACAGGTTTCAGCCCCAGCATTTT. This chain connects TRBV12-3 or TRBV12-4 to TRBJ1-5; D may be TRBD1 (6 bases). Trimming shortened V by 5 bases and J by 6 bases, and 8 bases separated the two germline ends. There are 12 residues in the CDR3.

V gene TRBV12-3 or TRBV12-4 combines with J gene TRBJ1-6, with 7 bases identical to TRBD1. The trim removed 6 bases at V and 8 bases at J, leaving 7 bases unmatched. The CDR3 is 14 amino acids. This CDR3 is CASSKGANYSPLHF. The CDR3 bases are TGTGCCAGCAGCAAGGGGGCGAATTATTCACCCCTCCACTTT.